One sample yielded the 22 T cell receptor beta chains listed below, sequenced in a study of T cell repertoires in cytomegalovirus infection. TCRdb ran MiXCR on the reads and lists one entry per CDR3 protein. The sample gives around 110,000 distinct CDR3 sequences, over 9% of which show up once; approximately 30% is in the top ten. Their cognate antigens are unknown. The sample comprised PBMCs, sequenced either directly or after in vitro stimulation (not recorded which). Receptors were obtained from a human donor in good health (CMV status not recorded). Some clones in this sample may be carry-over from other donors' samples.

The chain recombines TRBV28 with TRBJ2-7; TRBD1 is a possible D gene (6 bases). With 2 bases removed from V and 5 bases from J, the gap between germline ends came to 16 bases. The germline V gene has CDR1 MDHEN and CDR2 SYDVKM. The CDR3 covers 15 residues. This CDR3 is CASSLGQPSGNEQYF. Written as DNA, the CDR3 is TGTGCCAGCAGTTTAGGACAGCCGTCGGGGAACGAGCAGTACTTC.

This clonotype was seen many times. This rearrangement joins TRBV7-2 to TRBJ2-1; 10 nucleotides agree with TRBD2. The CDR3 contains 15 residues. From germline, CDR1 is SGHTA and CDR2 FQGNSA. Trimming took 3 bases from V and 7 from J; bases not matched to a gene: 6. The CDR3 coding sequence is TGTGCCAGCAGCTTCAAGGCTAGCGGGAGTAATGAGCAGTTCTTC. Its translation: CASSFKASGSNEQFF.

This chain links TRBV2 with TRBJ1-1, with 10 positions matching TRBD1. CDR1 and CDR2 from the germline V gene are SNHLY and FYNNEI. The CDR3 length is 14 residues. After removal of 7 bases from V and 1 base from J, the junction contained 3 bases not matched to a gene. Written as DNA, the CDR3 is TGTGCCAGCATCGACAGGGGGCAGAACACTGAAGCTTTCTTT. As protein: CASIDRGQNTEAFF.

This rearrangement joins TRBV7-4 to TRBJ2-1; the match to TRBD2 covers 8 bases. After removal of 2 bases from V and 7 bases from J, the junction contained 7 bases not matched to a gene. The CDR3 sequence is 15 residues long. Per germline, CDR1 SGHVT and CDR2 SQSDAQ. Here the CDR3 reads CASSLQAGDSNEQFF. The CDR3 coding sequence is TGTGCCAGCAGCTTACAAGCGGGAGATTCGAATGAGCAGTTCTTC.

This chain uses TRBV19 with TRBJ2-2; 12 nucleotides line up with TRBD2. In germline, CDR1 is LNHDA, CDR2 SQIVND (reference sequence). V gave up 5 bases and J gave up 6 bases; unmatched junction bases: 10. The CDR3 has 17 residues. CDR3 region: CASSLHLAGGPAGELFF. For the CDR3, the DNA is TGTGCCAGTAGTCTTCATCTAGCGGGAGGGCCAGCCGGGGAGCTGTTTTTT. The full variable domain, rest sourced from reference TRBV19 and TRBJ2-2, is DGGITQSPKYLFRKEGQNVTLSCEQNLNHDAMYWYRQDPGQGLRLIYYSQIVNDFQKGDIAEGYSVSREKKESFPLTVTSAQKNPTAFYLCASSLHLAGGPAGELFFGEGSRLTVL.

There are a few counts of this clonotype. The rearrangement uses TRBV27 and TRBJ1-1, with D possibly being TRBD1 (6 bases). The CDR3 length is 14 residues. Per the germline V gene, CDR1 is MNHEY and CDR2 is SMNVEV (reference sequence). Trimming removed 2 bases at V and 5 bases at J, with 12 bases between. CDR3 amino acids: CASSLLAGVTEAFF. CDR3 DNA sequence: TGTGCCAGCAGTTTACTCGCAGGGGTGACTGAAGCTTTCTTT.

This clonotype was counted at least ten times. The chain joins TRBV27 to TRBJ2-1, with 12 nucleotides matching TRBD2. CDR1 and CDR2 (germline): MNHEY, SMNVEV (reference sequence). The length of the CDR3 is 15 residues. Trimming cost V 5 bases and J 8 bases; bases outside gene matches: 7. The CDR3 nucleotides are TGTGCCAGCAGTACGAAGACTAGCGGGAGCTATGAGCAGTTCTTC. Translating it yields CASSTKTSGSYEQFF.

The genes are TRBV6-5 and TRBJ2-7; 7 bases are shared with TRBD1. Germline values: CDR1 MNHEY, CDR2 SVGAGI. The V segment lost 5 bases and the J segment 3 bases; nucleotides outside the gene matches: 4. The CDR3 loop spans 13 amino acids. CDR3 region: CASSTTGYYEQYF. DNA of the CDR3: TGTGCCAGCAGTACGACAGGGTACTACGAGCAGTACTTC.

Only a few counts were recorded for this clonotype. The gene calls are TRBV19 and TRBJ1-5, with D possibly matching TRBD1 (5 bases). V shed 7 bases and J shed 2 bases, with 12 bases lying between them. Germline CDR1 is LNHDA and CDR2 is SQIVND (reference sequence). The CDR3 runs to 14 residues. The chain's CDR3 is CASNPQQGNQPQHF. In DNA form, the CDR3 reads TGTGCCAGTAATCCGCAACAGGGCAATCAGCCCCAGCATTTT.

At least ten counts were recorded for this clonotype. The chain uses TRBV6-1 and TRBJ1-1; D unclear. This CDR3 comprises 15 residues. The ends were cut back, 5 bases at V and 2 bases at J, with 15 bases in the middle. The V gene's germline CDR1 is MNHNS and CDR2 SASEGT. The CDR3 is CASSPRPDPNTEAFF. For the CDR3, the DNA is TGTGCCAGCAGTCCCCGACCGGACCCCAACACTGAAGCTTTCTTT.

A word on this clonotype: Just one base apart from a much larger clone, this may be a read error. The V and J genes are TRBV7-9 and TRBJ2-5; unclear D gene. There are 12 residues in the CDR3. Germline CDR1 is SEHNR and CDR2 is FQNEAQ (reference sequence). CDR3 protein: CDSSPPRETQYF. The CDR3 nucleotides read TGTGACAGCAGCCCTCCTAGGGAGACCCAGTACTTC.

This clonotype was detected many times. V usage is TRBV14 and J usage is TRBJ1-4; possible D gene TRBD1, 6 bases. This CDR3 contains 18 residues. The germline V and J ends were trimmed by 1 base and 4 bases, with 19 bases remaining between them. Germline CDR1 is SGHDN and CDR2 is FVKESK. CDR3 residues: CASSQVGLRQAVNEKLFF. The DNA of the CDR3 is TGTGCCAGCAGCCAAGTAGGATTGCGACAGGCGGTTAATGAAAAACTGTTTTTT.

This rearrangement joins TRBV7-9 to TRBJ2-1, with 11 bases aligning to TRBD2. CDR3 length: 14 residues. Germline V lookup: CDR1 SEHNR, CDR2 FQNEAQ (reference sequence). V shed 9 bases, J shed 9 bases, and the junction held 10 bases outside the gene matches. This CDR3 reads CASRTSLAGVEQFF. The DNA for the CDR3 is TGTGCCAGTAGAACGTCACTAGCGGGAGTTGAGCAGTTCTTC.

This clonotype was seen only a few times. The CDR3 region is CASSLVGGGKAFF. CDR3 nucleotide sequence: TGTGCCAGCAGCTTAGTGGGGGGGGGGAAAGCTTTCTTT. This chain uses TRBV11-2 with TRBJ1-1; D is possibly TRBD1 (5 bases). V was pared by 1 base and J by 9 bases, with 12 bases between. The CDR3 loop spans 13 amino acids. Germline loops: CDR1 SGHAT, CDR2 FQNNGV.

This clonotype was found many times. The chain uses TRBV7-2 and TRBJ1-6; perhaps TRBD1 as D (6 bases). Deletions cut 5 bases from V and 8 bases from J, with 22 bases between. CDR1 is SGHTA, CDR2 FQGNSA, per germline. CDR3 size: 17 residues. The CDR3 reads CASSPQGHPAVHSPLHF. For the CDR3, the DNA is TGTGCCAGCAGCCCACAGGGCCACCCGGCGGTTCATTCACCCCTCCACTTT.

This clonotype has only a few counts. The chain combines TRBV27 with TRBJ2-1, with D possibly TRBD2 on 7 matching bases. Trimming pared 3 bases from V and 4 bases from J, leaving 13 bases between. The CDR3 loop spans 15 amino acids. Germline-derived CDR1 and CDR2 are MNHEY and SMNVEV (reference sequence). CDR3 sequence: CASSFSGGPYNEQFF. As DNA, the CDR3 is TGTGCCAGCAGTTTTTCGGGGGGCCCATACAATGAGCAGTTCTTC.

This chain links TRBV4-1 with TRBJ1-4, with unresolved D. The CDR3 covers 14 residues. Germline V gives CDR1 MGHRA, CDR2 YSYEKL. Deletions cut 3 bases from V and 3 bases from J, with 8 bases between. CDR3 loop: CASSQTPANEKLFF. The DNA for the CDR3 is TGCGCCAGCAGCCAGACTCCCGCTAATGAAAAACTGTTTTTT.

This clonotype was observed a handful of times. A junction end diverges from the germline sequence, so it may reflect a read error. The V gene is TRBV7-7, the J gene TRBJ2-7, with 10 positions matching TRBD2. The germline gives CDR1 SSHAT, CDR2 FNYEAQ (reference sequence). The CDR3 extends over 18 amino acids. CDR3 bases: TGTGCTAGCAGCCCGTACCCGCCGGGACTAGCGCTAACCTACGAGCAGTACTTC. Its protein is CASSPYPPGLALTYEQYF.

Many counts were recorded for this clonotype. This chain joins TRBV7-2 and TRBJ2-5; 8 bases are shared with TRBD2. V shed 0 bases, J shed 2 bases, and the junction held 2 bases outside the gene matches. This CDR3 is built from 15 residues. Germline loops: CDR1 SGHTA, CDR2 FQGNSA. CDR3 sequence: CASSLAGRAQETQYF. CDR3 nucleotide sequence: TGTGCCAGCAGCTTAGCCGGGAGGGCACAAGAGACCCAGTACTTC.

The rearrangement uses TRBV2 and TRBJ2-2; 11 nucleotides line up with TRBD2. The CDR3 contains 16 residues. Trimming removed 6 bases from V and 6 bases from J; junction bases left unmatched: 9. Germline V gene sequence: CDR1 SNHLY, CDR2 FYNNEI. CDR3 residues: CASRVTSGSSPGELFF. The CDR3 DNA follows: TGTGCCAGCAGGGTTACTAGCGGGAGTAGCCCCGGGGAGCTGTTTTTT.

Only a few counts were recorded for this clonotype. This CDR3 reads CASSVGTARYGYTF. CDR3 DNA sequence: TGTGCCAGCAGTGTAGGGACAGCGCGCTATGGCTACACCTTC. The chain carries TRBV28 and TRBJ1-2, with 7 positions matching TRBD1. Per germline, CDR1 MDHEN and CDR2 SYDVKM. V was clipped by 5 bases and J by 4 bases; unmatched bases: 7. This CDR3 region has 14 residues.

There are a few counts of this clonotype. The V call is TRBV5-4, the J call TRBJ2-1; 15 positions agree with TRBD2. J gave up 7 bases and V 6 bases, and 5 bases lay outside the gene matches. This CDR3 region has 15 residues. Germline loops: CDR1 SGHNT, CDR2 YYREEE (reference sequence). CDR3 nucleotide sequence: TGTGCCAGCACCCGGACTAGCGGGAGGGTGAATGAGCAGTTCTTC. Protein sequence: CASTRTSGRVNEQFF.